This is a list of T cell receptor beta chains from one sample in a study of identical twins. TCRdb independently ran MiXCR on the 5' RACE reads; one entry per CDR3 protein. Of about 490,000 distinct CDR3 sequences listed, roughly 15% are singletons. The same sample was also studied in work on yellow fever vaccine responses in identical twins.

The sequenced material came from CD4+ T cells sorted from blood. Receptors were obtained from a young woman in good health. CDR3s include the opening cysteine and the closing phenylalanine or tryptophan. A D gene is named only where the DNA matches it firmly. For some rows the clone size is stated as once, few or many, or as a class when expanded; others skip it.

NA,few,TRBJ2-1,TRBV5-1,CASQALGAGYNEQFF,TGCGCCAGCCAAGCCCTTGGGGCAGGCTACAATGAGCAGTTCTTC
NA,NA,TRBJ2-3,TRBV10-3,CAISPNVGAEDTQYF,TGTGCCATCAGCCCTAACGTTGGGGCGGAAGATACGCAGTATTTT
NA,NA,TRBJ2-7,TRBV9,CASSVHEQPLEQYF,TGTGCCAGCAGCGTACATGAACAGCCCCTCGAGCAGTACTTC
TRBD2,NA,TRBJ2-1,TRBV7-8,CASSLRSASGNSYNEQFF,TGTGCCAGCAGCTTAAGGTCGGCTAGCGGGAACTCCTACAATGAGCAGTTCTTC
TRBD1,NA,TRBJ2-2,TRBV10-3,CAISESMARQGPGELFF,TGTGCCATCAGTGAGTCGATGGCGAGACAGGGCCCCGGGGAGCTGTTTTTT
NA,NA,TRBJ1-1,TRBV12-3/TRBV12-4,CASSLAEAFF,TGTGCCAGCAGTTTAGCTGAAGCTTTCTTT
NA,NA,TRBJ1-4,TRBV5-1,CASSLELGPGEGEKLFF,TGCGCCAGCAGCTTGGAATTAGGACCGGGGGAGGGTGAAAAACTGTTTTTT
NA,NA,TRBJ2-7,TRBV20-1,CSAALGTDSYEQYF,TGCAGTGCTGCTCTCGGGACGGATTCCTACGAGCAGTACTTC
TRBD2,many,TRBJ2-1,TRBV3-1,CASTPGPGGGNEQFF,TGTGCCAGCACCCCCGGTCCGGGAGGTGGTAATGAGCAGTTCTTC
TRBD1,NA,TRBJ1-1,TRBV5-1,CASRRDRVSFMNTEAFF,TGCGCCAGCAGAAGGGACAGGGTAAGCTTCATGAACACTGAAGCTTTCTTT
TRBD2,NA,TRBJ2-2,TRBV28,CASNHGLAGLGGELFF,TGTGCCAGCAACCACGGACTAGCGGGATTGGGGGGGGAGCTGTTTTTT
NA,many,TRBJ1-5,TRBV15,CATSRVYSNQPQHF,TGTGCCACCAGCAGAGTGTATAGCAATCAGCCCCAGCATTTT
NA,NA,TRBJ1-4,TRBV3-1,CASSPRDRGKLFF,TGTGCCAGCAGCCCCCGGGACCGTGGAAAACTGTTTTTT
TRBD2,NA,TRBJ2-1,TRBV10-3,CAISGQASGRNEQFF,TGTGCCATCAGTGGGCAGGCTAGCGGGAGAAATGAGCAGTTCTTC
NA,few,TRBJ2-2,TRBV28,CASSSGGAPVTGELFF,TGTGCCAGCAGTTCCGGAGGTGCCCCGGTCACCGGGGAGCTGTTTTTT
NA,few,TRBJ1-1,TRBV6-5,CASSYLGLGTEAFF,TGTGCCAGCAGTTACTTAGGGCTTGGCACTGAAGCTTTCTTT
TRBD2,NA,TRBJ2-2,TRBV12-3/TRBV12-4,CASLKSGAGELFF,TGTGCCAGCCTAAAAAGCGGGGCCGGGGAGCTGTTTTTT
TRBD1,few,TRBJ2-7,TRBV12-3/TRBV12-4,CASGQVSYEQYF,TGTGCCTCGGGACAGGTCTCCTACGAGCAGTACTTC
NA,NA,TRBJ1-1,TRBV6-1,CASEIWGIEAFF,TGTGCCAGCGAAATATGGGGGATTGAAGCTTTCTTT
NA,few,TRBJ2-7,TRBV20-1,CSARDLGFEQYF,TGCAGTGCTAGAGATTTGGGTTTCGAGCAGTACTTC
NA,NA,TRBJ1-5,TRBV20-1,CSARRGNQPQHF,TGCAGTGCTAGGAGGGGTAACCAGCCCCAGCATTTT
NA,NA,TRBJ1-4,TRBV18,CASSPPGGRASNEKLFF,TGTGCCAGCTCACCACCGGGCGGAAGGGCCAGTAATGAAAAACTGTTTTTT
TRBD2,few,TRBJ2-1,TRBV12-3/TRBV12-4,CASSLVAGGPHEQFF,TGTGCCAGCAGTTTGGTTGCGGGAGGGCCCCATGAGCAGTTCTTC
TRBD1,NA,TRBJ2-3,TRBV5-1,CASSLVGTGGTDTQYF,TGCGCCAGCAGCTTGGTGGGGACAGGGGGCACAGATACGCAGTATTTT
TRBD2,NA,TRBJ2-3,TRBV10-3,CAITSGTDTQYF,TGTGCCATTACTAGCGGCACAGATACGCAGTATTTT
NA,NA,TRBJ1-3,TRBV27,CASRPQGNPVSGNTIYF,TGTGCCAGCAGACCCCAGGGGAACCCTGTCTCTGGAAACACCATATATTTT
TRBD1,few,TRBJ2-1,TRBV5-1,CASSKERQGMGNEQFF,TGCGCCAGCAGCAAAGAACGACAGGGGATGGGGAATGAGCAGTTCTTC
NA,NA,TRBJ2-5,TRBV12-3/TRBV12-4,CASSSRWGKETQYF,TGTGCCAGCAGTTCCCGGTGGGGCAAAGAGACCCAGTACTTC
NA,NA,TRBJ2-1,TRBV2,CASSGQKYNEQFF,TGTGCCAGCAGTGGACAGAAATACAATGAGCAGTTCTTC
NA,NA,TRBJ2-5,TRBV20-1,CSARDGAGGPQTQYF,TGCAGTGCTAGAGATGGTGCAGGGGGGCCCCAGACCCAGTACTTC
TRBD2,NA,TRBJ2-7,TRBV7-8,CASRPLAGGPYEQYF,TGTGCCAGCAGACCACTAGCGGGAGGACCCTACGAGCAGTACTTC
NA,few,TRBJ2-2,TRBV12-3/TRBV12-4,CASRPGTDTGELFF,TGTGCCAGCAGACCTGGGACGGACACCGGGGAGCTGTTTTTT
NA,few,TRBJ2-1,TRBV24-1,CATSDSYEQFF,TGTGCCACCAGTGATTCTTATGAGCAGTTCTTC
TRBD2,NA,TRBJ2-7,TRBV27,CASSLGGRAAEQYF,TGTGCCAGCAGTTTAGGCGGGAGGGCCGCGGAGCAGTACTTC
NA,NA,TRBJ1-2,TRBV6-1,CASSEAGEGYTF,TGTGCCAGCAGTGAAGCTGGGGAAGGCTACACCTTC
NA,NA,TRBJ1-1,TRBV3-1,CASSQDGSFGGSTEAFF,TGTGCCAGCAGCCAAGATGGAAGTTTTGGGGGGAGCACTGAAGCTTTCTTT
TRBD1,NA,TRBJ2-5,TRBV29-1,CSGRDSMGETQYF,TGCAGCGGAAGGGACAGCATGGGGGAGACCCAGTACTTC
TRBD2,NA,TRBJ2-2,TRBV6-1,CASRPGTSGGAWTGELFF,TGTGCCAGCAGACCCGGGACTAGCGGGGGGGCATGGACCGGGGAGCTGTTTTTT
NA,NA,TRBJ2-3,TRBV24-1,CATSVDHDTDTQYF,TGTGCCACCAGTGTCGATCACGACACAGATACGCAGTATTTT
NA,NA,TRBJ1-2,TRBV7-2,CASSFGATGYTF,TGTGCCAGCAGCTTCGGAGCAACGGGCTACACCTTC
NA,NA,TRBJ1-4,TRBV7-9,CASSPDGGGLNEKLFF,TGTGCCAGCAGCCCCGACGGCGGCGGACTTAATGAAAAACTGTTTTTT
NA,once,TRBJ2-5,TRBV7-3,CASSHPPTRGRKIQETQYF,TGTGCCAGCAGCCACCCCCCGACCCGAGGAAGAAAGATACAAGAGACCCAGTACTTC
TRBD2,few,TRBJ2-3,TRBV7-9,CASSPFRTSDTDTQYF,TGTGCCAGCAGTCCCTTCCGCACTAGCGACACAGATACGCAGTATTTT
NA,NA,TRBJ1-1,TRBV24-1,CATSVSRGGGTEAFF,TGTGCCACCAGTGTCTCCCGGGGGGGCGGGACTGAAGCTTTCTTT
TRBD1,NA,TRBJ2-1,TRBV24-1,CATSDETTGQGINEQFF,TGTGCCACCAGTGACGAAACCACCGGACAGGGTATCAATGAGCAGTTCTTC
TRBD1,few,TRBJ1-5,TRBV2,CASSTGGQDNQPQHF,TGTGCCAGCAGTACAGGGGGCCAGGACAATCAGCCCCAGCATTTT
TRBD2,NA,TRBJ2-2,TRBV7-9,CASSGLVSGELFF,TGTGCCAGCAGCGGACTAGTTTCCGGGGAGCTGTTTTTT
NA,few,TRBJ2-7,TRBV7-9,CASSLAPHYEQYF,TGTGCCAGCAGCTTAGCTCCCCACTACGAGCAGTACTTC
NA,NA,TRBJ2-4,TRBV12-3/TRBV12-4,CASSRRDTGGTWYF,TGTGCCAGCAGTCGAAGGGACACTGGGGGGACTTGGTACTTC
TRBD1,few,TRBJ2-3,TRBV24-1,CATSEEGQGTDTQYF,TGTGCCACCAGTGAGGAAGGACAGGGGACAGATACGCAGTATTTT
TRBD2,NA,TRBJ2-3,TRBV19,CASSTTSGNTDTQYF,TGTGCCAGTAGTACGACTAGCGGAAACACAGATACGCAGTATTTT
NA,NA,TRBJ2-3,TRBV2,CASSIQGSGTDTQYF,TGTGCCAGCAGTATTCAGGGGAGCGGCACAGATACGCAGTATTTT
NA,few,TRBJ1-2,TRBV6-5,CASSSSREVNYGYTF,TGTGCCAGCAGTTCCAGCCGGGAGGTTAACTATGGCTACACCTTC
TRBD2,many,TRBJ2-2,TRBV24-1,CATSGGGIAGGGYTGELFF,TGTGCCACCAGTGGTGGAGGAATAGCGGGAGGCGGTTACACCGGGGAGCTGTTTTTT
TRBD1,NA,TRBJ2-1,TRBV12-3/TRBV12-4,CASSFGTGGFNEQFF,TGTGCCAGCAGTTTCGGGACAGGGGGCTTCAATGAGCAGTTCTTC
NA,many,TRBJ2-3,TRBV18,CASSPGLSTDTQYF,TGTGCCAGCAGTCCCGGACTATCCACAGATACGCAGTATTTT